One and the same sample provided the 5 T cell receptor beta chains below, sequenced in a study of T-cell memory formation after mild COVID-19 (dated by TCRdb to the early 2020s). To prepare the library, 5' RACE was applied. This sample was sequenced with an Illumina NovaSeq 6000. TCRdb trimmed the raw reads at Q25, called clones with MiXCR and kept productive beta chains. Duplicate CDR3 protein sequences are folded into a single record with the most common DNA and genes. Recorded for this sample are about 180,000 distinct CDR3 sequences; under 20% of them occurred a single time. 2% to 2.5% of the sample belongs to the ten largest clones. Input material: PBMCs or a T cell subset sorted from them (not recorded which). These receptors all stem from an adult woman who had mild COVID-19 (a few samples of this study predate the infection). The sample titles of this study are shuffled in the database, so cell type and time point are left out; the donor was told from shared clones.

The chain employs TRBV7-3 and TRBJ2-5, with D maybe TRBD1 (6 bases). Germline assignment: CDR1 SGHTA and CDR2 FQGTGA. V was shortened by 4 bases and J by 4 bases, with 16 bases between the two germline ends. This CDR3 region has 15 residues. CDR3 DNA: TGTGCCAGCAGCTCCACAGGGATCAGGCTAGAGACCCAGTACTTC. This gives the protein CASSSTGIRLETQYF.

V and J are TRBV6-2 or TRBV6-3 and TRBJ2-2; D possibly corresponds to TRBD1 (5 bases). Germline V CDR1 and CDR2: MNHEY, SVGEGT. There are 14 residues in the CDR3. V gave up 5 bases and J gave up 2 bases, with 9 bases separating them. CDR3 protein: CASSDRTNTGELFF. The DNA for the CDR3 is TGTGCCAGCAGTGACCGGACAAACACCGGGGAGCTGTTTTTT.

The V gene is TRBV7-2, the J gene TRBJ1-1; 7 nucleotides match TRBD1. Germline V gene lookup returns CDR1 SGHTA and CDR2 FQGNSA. The V gene end was trimmed by 2 bases and the J gene end by 11 bases; junction bases not matched to a gene: 11. The CDR3 has 14 amino acids. CDR3 sequence: CASSLRSGDSAAFF. CDR3 sequence (DNA): TGTGCCAGCAGCTTACGTTCCGGGGACAGTGCGGCTTTCTTT.

The CDR3 DNA reads TGCGCCAGCGGGACCGGGAGCCTGTCCTACGAGCAGTACTTC. This codes for CASGTGSLSYEQYF. This chain links TRBV10-2 with TRBJ2-7; the D gene is possibly TRBD2 (6 bases). Per the germline V gene, CDR1 is WSHSY and CDR2 is SAAADI. The length of the CDR3 is 14 residues. V lost 8 bases and J 1 base, leaving 15 bases between the germline ends.

The chain carries TRBV7-3 and TRBJ2-1; 9 positions agree with TRBD1. The CDR3 is 14 amino acids. Germline V gene sequence: CDR1 SGHTA, CDR2 FQGTGA. With 4 bases clipped from V and 6 bases from J, the junction kept 4 bases outside the gene matches. CDR3 loop: CASSSGTGSNEQFF. The CDR3 region has the DNA TGTGCCAGCAGCTCTGGGACAGGGAGCAATGAGCAGTTCTTC.